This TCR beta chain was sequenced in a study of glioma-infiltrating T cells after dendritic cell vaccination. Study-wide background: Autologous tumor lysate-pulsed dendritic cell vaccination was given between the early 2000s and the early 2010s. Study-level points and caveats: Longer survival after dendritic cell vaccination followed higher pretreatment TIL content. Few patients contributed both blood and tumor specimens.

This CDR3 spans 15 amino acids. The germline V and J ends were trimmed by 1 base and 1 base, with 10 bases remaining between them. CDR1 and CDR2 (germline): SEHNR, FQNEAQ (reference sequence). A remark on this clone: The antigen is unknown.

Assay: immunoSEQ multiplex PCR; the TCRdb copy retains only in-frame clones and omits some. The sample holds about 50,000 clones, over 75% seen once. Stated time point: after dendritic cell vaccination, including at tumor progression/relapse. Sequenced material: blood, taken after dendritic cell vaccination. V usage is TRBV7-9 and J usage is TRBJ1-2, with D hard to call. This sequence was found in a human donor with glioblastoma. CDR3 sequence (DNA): TGTGCCAGCAGCTTAGAGGCGGAGATTAACTATGGCTACACCTTC. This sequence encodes CASSLEAEINYGYTF.